These 24 T cell receptor beta chains share one sample of origin, sequenced in a study of metastatic and nonmetastatic thyroid tumors. Thyroid surgery took place with no prior treatment in any patient. TCRdb re-called the PCR reads via MiXCR. This sample carries approximately 82,000 clones, 12% of them seen once, and the ten largest clones take approximately 8.8%. Material for sequencing was tumor tissue. The receptor set was obtained from a female donor with papillary thyroid cancer or a benign thyroid nodule (not recorded which). Some clones in this sample may be carry-over from other donors' samples.

A word on this clone: In the same sample, other DNA sequences code for this CDR3. The chain combines TRBV6-2 or TRBV6-3 with TRBJ1-2, with D unresolved. CDR3 length: 13 residues. The germline CDR1 and CDR2 sequences are MNHEY and SVGEGT. V shed 2 bases and J shed 5 bases, with 9 bases lying between them. DNA of the CDR3: TGTGCCAGCAGTTACCGAGGACCATATGGCTACACCTTC. It translates to CASSYRGPYGYTF.

This clone was observed a few times. A much larger clone differs by one base, so this may be a read error. The chain uses TRBV5-6 and TRBJ1-2; no definite D call. V was trimmed by 4 bases and J by 5 bases, leaving 12 bases between them. Germline lookup yields CDR1 SGHDT and CDR2 YYEEEE. The CDR3 runs to 13 residues. This CDR3 is CASSLRPGYGYTF. The CDR3 DNA follows: TGTGCCAGCAGCCTACGACCGGGTTATGGCTACACCTTC.

As concerns this clone: A clone one base away is much larger, so this may be a read error. The CDR3 here is CASSKGKAGDEQYF. CDR3 sequence (DNA): TGTGCCAGCAGCAAAGGAAAAGCCGGGGACGAGCAGTACTTC. The V gene is TRBV7-9, the J gene TRBJ2-7; D is possibly TRBD2 (5 bases). The CDR3 loop spans 14 amino acids. Trimming pared 5 bases from V and 5 bases from J, leaving 16 bases between. Germline V CDR1 and CDR2: SEHNR, FQNEAQ (reference sequence). The variable domain in full, completed from reference TRBV7-9 and TRBJ2-7, reads DTGVSQNPRHKITKRGQNVTFRCDPISEHNRLYWYRQTLGQGPEFLTYFQNEAQLEKSRLLSDRFSAERPKGSFSTLEIQRTEQGDSAMYLCASSKGKAGDEQYFGPGTRLTVT.

This clone was recorded many times. This rearrangement joins TRBV29-1 to TRBJ2-6, with 9 bases aligning to TRBD1. Germline CDR1 and CDR2: SQVTM and ANQGSEA. V trimming: 1 base; J trimming: 0 bases; junction bases outside the gene matches: 7. The length of the CDR3 is 18 residues. The CDR3 nucleotides read TGCAGCGTTGAAGGTGGGACAGGGAGCCTCTCTGGGGCCAACGTCCTGACTTTC. Translated: CSVEGGTGSLSGANVLTF.

Points on this clone: Other DNA sequences of this sample code for an identical CDR3. The rearrangement joins TRBV18 to TRBJ2-1; a possible D gene is TRBD2 (6 bases). The ends were cut back, 3 bases at V and 6 bases at J, with 18 bases in the middle. The CDR3 extends over 16 amino acids. Per germline, CDR1 KGHSH and CDR2 LQKENI. The chain's CDR3 is CASSPAGTPRGNEQFF. The DNA for the CDR3 is TGTGCCAGCTCACCTGCCGGGACTCCCCGAGGCAATGAGCAGTTCTTC. Full variable domain (remainder filled in from reference TRBV18 and TRBJ2-1): NAGVMQNPRHLVRRRGQEARLRCSPMKGHSHVYWYRQLPEEGLKFMVYLQKENIIDESGMPKERFSAEFPKEGPSILRIQQVVRGDSAAYFCASSPAGTPRGNEQFFGPGTRLTVL.

In this sample, this clone turned up many times. The V call is TRBV6-5, the J call TRBJ2-7; D not certain. There are 12 residues in the CDR3. Trimming removed 2 bases at V and 0 bases at J, with 2 bases between. The germline gives CDR1 MNHEY, CDR2 SVGAGI. The CDR3 spells CASSYNSYEQYF. The CDR3 region has the DNA TGTGCCAGCAGTTACAACTCCTACGAGCAGTACTTC.

Only a few counts were recorded for this clone. The CDR3 sequence: CASISQAGSLQFF. In nucleotides, the CDR3 is TGTGCCAGCATATCACAGGCCGGGTCGTTGCAGTTCTTC. The chain carries TRBV27 and TRBJ2-1; tentative D call: TRBD1 (5 bases). Deletions cut 7 bases from V and 12 bases from J, with 19 bases between. Germline lookup yields CDR1 MNHEY and CDR2 SMNVEV (reference sequence). The CDR3 sequence is 13 residues long.

As for this clone: This clone may be a read error of a much larger clone one base away. Other nucleotide sequences from this sample produce the same CDR3. This chain joins TRBV20-1 and TRBJ1-1; perhaps TRBD1 as D (6 bases). CDR3 length: 14 amino acids. Looked up from germline, CDR1 is DFQATT and CDR2 is SNEGSKA (reference sequence). V lost 3 bases, J lost 7 bases, and 18 bases lay in between. CDR3 region: CSASGTGRGGEAFF. Written as DNA, the CDR3 is TGCAGTGCTAGCGGTACAGGGCGAGGTGGTGAAGCTTTCTTT.

CDR3 DNA: TGTGCCAGCAGCCAATTAGGGAGGAACACTGAAGCTTTCTTT. It yields the protein CASSQLGRNTEAFF. V and J are TRBV3-1 and TRBJ1-1, with D unresolved. Trimming left V 2 bases short and J 1 base short, with 8 bases between. This CDR3 has 14 residues. Germline CDR1 reads LGHDT; CDR2 reads YNNKEL (reference sequence).

In this sample, this clone turned up many times. The V call is TRBV15, the J call TRBJ2-1, with 12 nucleotides matching TRBD2. Trimming cost V 5 bases and J 7 bases; bases outside gene matches: 9. The CDR3 is 16 amino acids. CDR1 is LNHNV and CDR2 is YYDKDF in the germline V gene (reference sequence). CDR3 residues: CATSELGLAGYNEQFF. The DNA for the CDR3 is TGTGCCACCAGCGAACTAGGACTAGCGGGATATAATGAGCAGTTCTTC.

The rearrangement uses TRBV11-2 and TRBJ1-1; 9 bases map to TRBD1. The CDR3 spans 16 residues. The V gene end was trimmed by 5 bases and the J gene end by 0 bases; junction bases not matched to a gene: 7. Germline V gene lookup returns CDR1 SGHAT and CDR2 FQNNGV. The CDR3 region has the DNA TGTGCCAGCAGCATTGCCGGGACAGGGATGAACACTGAAGCTTTCTTT. Translation gives CASSIAGTGMNTEAFF.

This clone was observed at least ten times. The rearrangement joins TRBV3-1 to TRBJ2-3; D is undetermined. Trimming stripped 0 bases from V and 4 bases from J, with 8 bases between. This CDR3 is built from 14 residues. Germline CDR1 and CDR2: LGHDT and YNNKEL (reference sequence). This CDR3 is CASSQELAADTQYF. The CDR3, as DNA: TGTGCCAGCAGCCAAGAACTTGCGGCAGATACGCAGTATTTT.

This clone came up many times. The rearrangement links TRBV5-1 to TRBJ2-7; tentatively, D is TRBD2 (5 bases). V lost 0 bases, J lost 3 bases, and 7 bases lay in between. The germline CDR1 and CDR2 sequences are SGHRS and YFSETQ. This CDR3 spans 13 amino acids. The chain's CDR3 is CASSLELDYEQYF. In nucleotides, the CDR3 is TGCGCCAGCAGCTTGGAACTAGACTACGAGCAGTACTTC.

Many counts were recorded for this clone. The rearrangement links TRBV6-1 to TRBJ2-6; D is undetermined. The V end was cut by 10 bases, the J end by 0 bases, with 13 bases between. CDR3 size: 15 residues. Germline values: CDR1 MNHNS, CDR2 SASEGT. The CDR3 region is CATRKALSGANVLTF. The CDR3 bases are TGTGCCACCCGGAAGGCTCTCTCTGGGGCCAACGTCCTGACTTTC.

This clone occurred many times. The rearrangement uses TRBV20-1 and TRBJ2-1; unclear D gene. Germline values: CDR1 DFQATT, CDR2 SNEGSKA (reference sequence). This CDR3 has 15 residues. Trimming took off 3 bases at V and 0 bases at J, with 12 bases between the two ends. The CDR3, as DNA: TGCAGTGCTAGGGGGTTTCCGAGCTCCTACAATGAGCAGTTCTTC. The encoded protein is CSARGFPSSYNEQFF.

This clone showed up many times. The chain combines TRBV7-9 with TRBJ1-1; 10 nucleotides line up with TRBD1. J lost 4 bases, V lost 6 bases, and 5 bases had no gene match. The CDR3 is 14 amino acids. CDR1 is SEHNR, CDR2 FQNEAQ, per germline (reference sequence). The CDR3 DNA sequence: TGTGCCAGCAGACGGGACAGGGGAGCCACTGAAGCTTTCTTT. Encoded protein: CASRRDRGATEAFF.

This clone was detected ten times or more. The chain has TRBV28 and TRBJ1-1; D not certain. Germline CDR1 reads MDHEN; CDR2 reads SYDVKM. CDR3 length: 13 amino acids. Trimming took off 5 bases at V and 1 base at J, with 8 bases between the two ends. The CDR3 loop is CASSPTPNTEAFF. In nucleotides, the CDR3 is TGTGCCAGCAGTCCAACACCGAACACTGAAGCTTTCTTT.

This clone came up many times. The chain links TRBV6-1 to TRBJ1-1, with 7 nucleotides matching TRBD1. The germline V gene encodes CDR1 MNHNS and CDR2 SASEGT. This CDR3 is 14 amino acids long. V lost 6 bases to trimming and J lost 0 bases; unmatched junction nucleotides: 4. The CDR3 nucleotides are TGTGCCAGCAGGCCGACAGGGATGAACACTGAAGCTTTCTTT. Residues: CASRPTGMNTEAFF.

In this sample, this clone turned up a few times. The chain combines TRBV12-3 or TRBV12-4 with TRBJ2-7; no reliable D call. The CDR3 runs 15 residues. V was trimmed by 3 bases and J by 6 bases, leaving 18 bases between them. In DNA, the CDR3 is TGTGCCAGCAGTTTCGGATGCCTAGGAGTCTGCGAGCAGTACTTC. This encodes CASSFGCLGVCEQYF.

Concerning this clone: This could be a read error, since a much larger clone is one nucleotide away. The V gene is TRBV7-9, the J gene TRBJ1-1; D remains unclear. The CDR3 contains 13 residues. The germline gives CDR1 SEHNR, CDR2 FQNEAQ (reference sequence). The CDR3 reads CASSSGGNTEALF. CDR3 nucleotide sequence: TGTGCCAGCAGCTCCGGAGGGAACACTGAAGCTCTCTTT.

Many counts were recorded for this clone. The chain employs TRBV9 and TRBJ2-7; D ambiguous. The CDR3 runs to 13 residues. Germline CDR1 SGDLS, CDR2 YYNGEE. The V gene lost 0 bases and the J gene lost 6 bases, with 10 bases spanning the gap. The CDR3 region has the DNA TGTGCCAGCAGCGTAGTGCTGGCTTCCGAGCAGTACTTC. Its protein product is CASSVVLASEQYF.

This clone was seen at least ten times. The V call is TRBV12-3 or TRBV12-4, the J call TRBJ1-5, with D possibly matching TRBD1 (6 bases). The CDR3 loop spans 13 amino acids. V was trimmed by 4 bases and J by 4 bases, leaving 8 bases between them. CDR3 sequence (DNA): TGTGCCAGCAGTTCTACAGGGAATCAGCCCCAGCATTTT. As protein: CASSSTGNQPQHF.

This clone occurred many times. The J gene is TRBJ1-1, the V gene TRBV19, with 9 bases lining up with TRBD1. Germline V lookup: CDR1 LNHDA, CDR2 SQIVND (reference sequence). V was pared by 9 bases and J by 4 bases, with 12 bases of the junction left unmatched. The CDR3 length is 15 residues. DNA of the CDR3: TGTGCCAGCCGACCGGGACAGGGTTTGAGCACTGAAGCTTTCTTT. Encoded protein: CASRPGQGLSTEAFF. Complete variable domain (other parts from reference TRBV19 and TRBJ1-1): DGGITQSPKYLFRKEGQNVTLSCEQNLNHDAMYWYRQDPGQGLRLIYYSQIVNDFQKGDIAEGYSVSREKKESFPLTVTSAQKNPTAFYLCASRPGQGLSTEAFFGQGTRLTVV.

The table lists this clone with many counts. One end of the junction fails to match germline, which may point to a read error. The chain uses TRBV7-7 and TRBJ1-1, with a possible D match to TRBD1 (5 bases). There are 14 residues in the CDR3. CDR1 and CDR2 from the germline V gene are SSHAT and FNYEAQ (reference sequence). The CDR3 sequence: CASSPIVGRTEAFF. DNA of the CDR3: TGTGCTAGCAGCCCCATTGTGGGGCGCACTGAAGCTTTCTTT.